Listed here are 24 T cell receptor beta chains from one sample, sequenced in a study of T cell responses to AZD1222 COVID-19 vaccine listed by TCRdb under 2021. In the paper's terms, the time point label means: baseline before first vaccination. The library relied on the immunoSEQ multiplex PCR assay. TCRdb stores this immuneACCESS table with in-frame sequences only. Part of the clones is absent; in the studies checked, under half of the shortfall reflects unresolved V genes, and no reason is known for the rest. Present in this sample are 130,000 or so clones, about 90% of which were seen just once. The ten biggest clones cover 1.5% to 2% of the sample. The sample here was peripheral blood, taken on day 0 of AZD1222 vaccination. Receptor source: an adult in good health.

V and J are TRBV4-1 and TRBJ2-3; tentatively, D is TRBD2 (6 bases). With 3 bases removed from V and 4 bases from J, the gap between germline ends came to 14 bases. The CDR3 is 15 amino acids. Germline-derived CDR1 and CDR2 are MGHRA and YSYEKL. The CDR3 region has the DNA TGCGCCAGCAGCCAGACGGAGGAGCGGGCAGATACGCAGTATTTT. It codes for CASSQTEERADTQYF.

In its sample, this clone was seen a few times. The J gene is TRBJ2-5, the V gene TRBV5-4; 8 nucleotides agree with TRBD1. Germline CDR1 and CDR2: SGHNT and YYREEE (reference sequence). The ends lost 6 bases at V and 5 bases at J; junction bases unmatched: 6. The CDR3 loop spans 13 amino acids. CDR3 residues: CASNSGQVETQYF. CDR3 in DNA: TGTGCCAGCAACTCGGGACAGGTGGAGACCCAGTACTTC.

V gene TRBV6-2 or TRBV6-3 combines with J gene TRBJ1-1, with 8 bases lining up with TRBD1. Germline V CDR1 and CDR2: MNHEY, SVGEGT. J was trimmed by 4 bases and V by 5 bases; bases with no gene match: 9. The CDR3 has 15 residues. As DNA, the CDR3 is TGTGCCAGCAGTAAACTCACAGGGGGGAGCACTGAAGCTTTCTTT. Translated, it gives CASSKLTGGSTEAFF.

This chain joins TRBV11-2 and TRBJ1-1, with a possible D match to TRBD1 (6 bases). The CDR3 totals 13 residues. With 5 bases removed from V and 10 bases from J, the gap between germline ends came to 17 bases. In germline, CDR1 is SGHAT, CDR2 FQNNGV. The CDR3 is CASSGRWGTTAFF. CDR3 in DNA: TGTGCCAGCAGCGGAAGGTGGGGGACAACAGCTTTCTTT.

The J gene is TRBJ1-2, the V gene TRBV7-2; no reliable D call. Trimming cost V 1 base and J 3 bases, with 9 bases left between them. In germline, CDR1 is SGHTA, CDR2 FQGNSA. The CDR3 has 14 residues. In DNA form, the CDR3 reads TGTGCCAGCAGCTTAGTTTTCGGTTACTATGGCTACACCTTC. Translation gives CASSLVFGYYGYTF.

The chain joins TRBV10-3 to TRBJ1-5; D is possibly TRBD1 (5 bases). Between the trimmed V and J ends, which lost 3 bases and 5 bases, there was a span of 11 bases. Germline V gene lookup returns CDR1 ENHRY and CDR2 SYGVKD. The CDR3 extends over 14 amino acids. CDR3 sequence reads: CAISDSGTDQPQHF. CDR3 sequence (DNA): TGTGCCATCAGTGACTCCGGGACCGATCAGCCCCAGCATTTT.

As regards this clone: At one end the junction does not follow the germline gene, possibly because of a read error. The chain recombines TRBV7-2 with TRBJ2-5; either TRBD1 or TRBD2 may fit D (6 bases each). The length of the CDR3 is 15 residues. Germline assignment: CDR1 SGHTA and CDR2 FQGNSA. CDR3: CASNLEGGVQETQYF. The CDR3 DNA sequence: TGTGCCAGCAACTTAGAGGGGGGTGTTCAAGAGACCCAGTACTTC.

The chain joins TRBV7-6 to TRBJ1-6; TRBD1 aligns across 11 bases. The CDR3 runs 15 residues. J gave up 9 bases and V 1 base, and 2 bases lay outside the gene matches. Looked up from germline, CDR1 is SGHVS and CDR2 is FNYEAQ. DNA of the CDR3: TGTGCCAGCAGCTTAGGGACAGGGGGCGGTTCACCCCTCCACTTT. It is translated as CASSLGTGGGSPLHF.

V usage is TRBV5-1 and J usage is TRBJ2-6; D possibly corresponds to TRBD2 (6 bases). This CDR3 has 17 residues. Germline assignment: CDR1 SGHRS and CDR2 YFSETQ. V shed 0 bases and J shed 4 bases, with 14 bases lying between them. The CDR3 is CASSLELGGPGANVLTF. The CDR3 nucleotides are TGCGCCAGCAGCTTGGAACTCGGGGGACCGGGGGCCAACGTCCTGACTTTC. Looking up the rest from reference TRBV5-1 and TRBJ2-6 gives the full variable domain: KAGVTQTPRYLIKTRGQQVTLSCSPISGHRSVSWYQQTPGQGLQFLFEYFSETQRNKGNFPGRFSGRQFSNSRSEMNVSTLELGDSALYLCASSLELGGPGANVLTFGAGSRLTVL.

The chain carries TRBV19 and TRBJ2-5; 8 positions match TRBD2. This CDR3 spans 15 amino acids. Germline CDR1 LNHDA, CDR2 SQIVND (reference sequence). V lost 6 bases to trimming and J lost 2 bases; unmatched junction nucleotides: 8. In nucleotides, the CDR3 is TGTGCCAGTAGCACCCAGCGGGGGCAACAAGAGACCCAGTACTTC. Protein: CASSTQRGQQETQYF.

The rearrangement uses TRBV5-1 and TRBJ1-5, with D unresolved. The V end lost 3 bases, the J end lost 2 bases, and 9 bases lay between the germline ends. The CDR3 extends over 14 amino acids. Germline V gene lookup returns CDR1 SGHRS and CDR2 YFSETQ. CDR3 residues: CASSSSGGNQPQHF. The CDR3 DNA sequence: TGCGCCAGCAGCTCCAGCGGGGGCAATCAGCCCCAGCATTTT.

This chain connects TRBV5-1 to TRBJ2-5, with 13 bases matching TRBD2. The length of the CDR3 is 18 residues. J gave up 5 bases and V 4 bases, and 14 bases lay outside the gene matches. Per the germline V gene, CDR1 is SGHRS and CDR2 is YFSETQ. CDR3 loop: CASSRGLAGARWEETQYF. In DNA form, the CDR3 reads TGCGCCAGCAGCCGCGGACTAGCGGGGGCCCGCTGGGAGGAGACCCAGTACTTC. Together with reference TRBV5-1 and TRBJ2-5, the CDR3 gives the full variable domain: KAGVTQTPRYLIKTRGQQVTLSCSPISGHRSVSWYQQTPGQGLQFLFEYFSETQRNKGNFPGRFSGRQFSNSRSEMNVSTLELGDSALYLCASSRGLAGARWEETQYFGPGTRLLVL.

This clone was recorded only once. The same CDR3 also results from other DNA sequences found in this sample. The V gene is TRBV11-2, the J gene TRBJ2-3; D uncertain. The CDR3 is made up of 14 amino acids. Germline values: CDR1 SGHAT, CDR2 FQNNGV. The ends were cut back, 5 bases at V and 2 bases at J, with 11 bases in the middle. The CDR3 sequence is CASSRLGPTDTQYF. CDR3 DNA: TGTGCCAGCAGCCGGTTGGGCCCCACAGATACGCAGTATTTT. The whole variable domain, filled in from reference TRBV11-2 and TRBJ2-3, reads EAGVAQSPRYKIIEKRQSVAFWCNPISGHATLYWYQQILGQGPKLLIQFQNNGVVDDSQLPKDRFSAERLKGVDSTLKIQPAKLEDSAVYLCASSRLGPTDTQYFGPGTRLTVL.

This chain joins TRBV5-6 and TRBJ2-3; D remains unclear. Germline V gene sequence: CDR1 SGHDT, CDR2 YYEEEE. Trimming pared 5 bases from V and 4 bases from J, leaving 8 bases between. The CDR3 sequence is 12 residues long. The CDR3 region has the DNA TGTGCCAGCAGATCCCCCCCAGATACGCAGTATTTT. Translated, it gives CASRSPPDTQYF.

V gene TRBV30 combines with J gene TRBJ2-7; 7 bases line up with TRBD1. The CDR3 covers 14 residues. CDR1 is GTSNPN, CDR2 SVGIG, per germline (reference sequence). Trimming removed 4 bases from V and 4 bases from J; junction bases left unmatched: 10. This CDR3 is CAWKNNRGLYEQYF. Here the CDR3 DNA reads TGTGCCTGGAAGAACAACAGGGGATTATACGAGCAGTACTTC. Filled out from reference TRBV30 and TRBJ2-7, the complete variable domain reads SQTIHQWPATLVQPVGSPLSLECTVEGTSNPNLYWYRQAAGRGLQLLFYSVGIGQISSEVPQNLSASRPQDRQFILSSKKLLLSDSGFYLCAWKNNRGLYEQYFGPGTRLTVT.

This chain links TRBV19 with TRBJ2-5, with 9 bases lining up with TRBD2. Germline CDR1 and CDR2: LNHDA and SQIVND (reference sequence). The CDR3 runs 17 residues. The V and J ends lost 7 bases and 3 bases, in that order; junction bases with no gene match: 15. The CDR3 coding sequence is TGTGCCAGTACCCCCAGGGCTAGCGGGGTAATGAAAGAGACCCAGTACTTC. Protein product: CASTPRASGVMKETQYF.

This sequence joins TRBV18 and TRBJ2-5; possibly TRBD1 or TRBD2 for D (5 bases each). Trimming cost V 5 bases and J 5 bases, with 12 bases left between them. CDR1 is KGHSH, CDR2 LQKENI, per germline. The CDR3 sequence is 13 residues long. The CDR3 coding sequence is TGTGCCAGCTCAAGGGGACCTCGGGAGACCCAGTACTTC. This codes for CASSRGPRETQYF.

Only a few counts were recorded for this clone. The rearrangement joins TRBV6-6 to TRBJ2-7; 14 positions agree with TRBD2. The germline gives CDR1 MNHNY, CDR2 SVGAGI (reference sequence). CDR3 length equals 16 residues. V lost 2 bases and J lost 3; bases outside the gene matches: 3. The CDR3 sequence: CASSYGGTSGGYEQYF. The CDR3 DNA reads TGTGCCAGCAGTTACGGGGGGACTAGCGGGGGCTACGAGCAGTACTTC.

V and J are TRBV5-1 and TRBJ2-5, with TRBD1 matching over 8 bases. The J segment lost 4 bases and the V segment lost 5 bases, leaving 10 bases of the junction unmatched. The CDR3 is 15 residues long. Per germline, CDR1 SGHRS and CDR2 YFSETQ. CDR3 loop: CASSNYGDRLETQYF. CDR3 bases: TGCGCCAGCAGTAATTATGGGGACAGGCTAGAGACCCAGTACTTC.

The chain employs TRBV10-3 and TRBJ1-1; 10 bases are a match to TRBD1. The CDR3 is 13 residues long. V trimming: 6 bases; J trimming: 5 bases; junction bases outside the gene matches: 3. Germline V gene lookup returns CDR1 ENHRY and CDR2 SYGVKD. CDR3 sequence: CAIRRTGGTEAFF. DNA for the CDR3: TGTGCCATCAGGAGGACAGGGGGGACTGAAGCTTTCTTT.

Written as DNA, the CDR3 is TGTGCCACCAGTGGGGGCGGGGGGACCTACGAGCAGTACTTC. Amino acid sequence: CATSGGGGTYEQYF. The chain employs TRBV24-1 and TRBJ2-7; 8 nucleotides line up with TRBD2. CDR1 and CDR2 (germline): KGHDR, SFDVKD. V dropped 5 bases and J dropped 2; count of bases not matched to a gene: 4. This CDR3 has 14 residues.

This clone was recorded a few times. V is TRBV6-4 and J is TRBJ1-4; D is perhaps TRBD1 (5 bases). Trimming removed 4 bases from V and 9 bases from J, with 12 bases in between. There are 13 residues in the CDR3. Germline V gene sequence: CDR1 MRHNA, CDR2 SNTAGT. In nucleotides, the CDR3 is TGTGCCAGCAGTGGGGACCGGTGGAAAAAACTGTTTTTT. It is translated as CASSGDRWKKLFF.

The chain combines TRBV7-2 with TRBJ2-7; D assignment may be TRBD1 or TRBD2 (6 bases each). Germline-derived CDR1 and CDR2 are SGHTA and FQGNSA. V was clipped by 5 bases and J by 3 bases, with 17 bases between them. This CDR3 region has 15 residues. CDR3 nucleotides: TGTGCCAGCAGCCCTAGCGTTTCAGGGGACTACGAGCAGTACTTC. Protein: CASSPSVSGDYEQYF.

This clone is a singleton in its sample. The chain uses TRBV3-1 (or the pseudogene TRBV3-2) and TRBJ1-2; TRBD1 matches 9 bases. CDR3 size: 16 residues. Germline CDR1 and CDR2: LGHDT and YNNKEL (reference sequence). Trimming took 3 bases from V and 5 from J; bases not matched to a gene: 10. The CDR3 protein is CASSQGQGLMEYGYTF. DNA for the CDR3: TGTGCCAGCAGCCAGGGACAGGGTCTCATGGAGTATGGCTACACCTTC.